The T cell receptor beta chain under discussion was sequenced for a study of cytomegalovirus exposure and HLA in healthy donors. Study-level findings and limits: Excluded were some V segments that proved indistinguishable, including TRBV6-2 and TRBV6-3. A later analysis found that most CMV-associated TCR beta chains appeared HLA-restricted. An assumption of roughly uniform sequencing depth across donors underlay the presence/absence analyses. HLA-A and HLA-B allele assignments for most subjects were reportedly predicted accurately using TCR beta sequences.

The CDR3 loop spans 16 amino acids. Deletions cut 0 bases from V and 7 bases from J, with 14 bases between. Germline assignment: CDR1 SGHRS and CDR2 YFSETQ. Researchers ran the PCR with 60 Vbeta and 13 Jbeta primers. The table came from immunoSEQ multiplex PCR; TCRdb's copy has only in-frame clones and leaves some out. This table holds around 120,000 clones, 60% to 85% found once. This clone was detected a few times. Its antigen is not known. Material for sequencing was PBMCs. The rearrangement joins TRBV5-1 to TRBJ1-6, with D possibly TRBD1 on 6 matching bases. The sequence derives from a woman aged 40 to 50 in good health and CMV-seropositive. The CDR3 sequence is CASSLGQGQGNSPLHF. The CDR3 nucleotides are TGCGCCAGCAGCTTGGGGCAGGGACAAGGGAATTCACCCCTCCACTTT.